A single sample gave rise to the 11 T cell receptor beta chains below, sequenced in a study of glioma-infiltrating T cells after dendritic cell vaccination. Clones were sequenced by immunoSEQ multiplex PCR, and TCRdb holds only the in-frame ones, with some missing. The sample has around 100,000 clones; roughly four fifths are singletons. Here the sequenced sample was blood, taken before dendritic cell vaccination. These receptors all come from a human donor with glioblastoma.

The gene calls are TRBV27 and TRBJ2-7, with 7 bases aligning to TRBD1. V lost 6 bases and J lost 4; bases outside the gene matches: 6. The CDR3 has 13 residues. Germline V lookup: CDR1 MNHEY, CDR2 SMNVEV (reference sequence). CDR3 nucleotides: TGTGCCAGCAGACGAACAGGGGAATACGAGCAGTACTTC. Translation gives CASRRTGEYEQYF.

This chain joins TRBV7-8 and TRBJ1-2; no definite D call. The germline CDR1 and CDR2 sequences are SGHVS and FQNEAQ. CDR3 size: 17 residues. With 1 base removed from V and 1 base from J, the gap between germline ends came to 16 bases. The CDR3 DNA follows: TGTGCCAGCAGCTTAGAACGATCACTCCTGAATAACTATGGCTACACCTTC. Its translation is CASSLERSLLNNYGYTF.

The chain carries TRBV7-2 and TRBJ1-3, with 7 bases lining up with TRBD1. The germline V gene encodes CDR1 SGHTA and CDR2 FQGNSA. J lost 1 base, V lost 1 base, and 4 bases had no gene match. The CDR3 has 16 amino acids. The CDR3 coding sequence is TGTGCCAGCAGCTTAGGAATGGGACAGTCTGGAAACACCATATATTTT. Translating gives CASSLGMGQSGNTIYF. Complete variable domain (other parts from reference TRBV7-2 and TRBJ1-3): GAGVSQSPSNKVTEKGKDVELRCDPISGHTALYWYRQSLGQGLEFLIYFQGNSAPDKSGLPSDRFSAERTGGSVSTLTIQRTQQEDSAVYLCASSLGMGQSGNTIYFGEGSWLTVV.

This clone has just a few counts. The V gene is TRBV2, the J gene TRBJ2-7, with a weak D call TRBD1 (6 bases). CDR3 length equals 13 residues. The germline V gene has CDR1 SNHLY and CDR2 FYNNEI. V gave up 4 bases and J gave up 6 bases, with 13 bases separating them. This chain's CDR3 is CASSGNREGEQYF. Written as DNA, the CDR3 is TGTGCCAGCAGTGGCAACAGGGAAGGCGAGCAGTACTTC. Combining the CDR3 with reference TRBV2 and TRBJ2-7 gives the whole variable domain EPEVTQTPSHQVTQMGQEVILRCVPISNHLYFYWYRQILGQKVEFLVSFYNNEISEKSEIFDDQFSVERPDGSNFTLKIRSTKLEDSAMYFCASSGNREGEQYFGPGTRLTVT.

The J gene is TRBJ2-1, the V gene TRBV14; tentatively, D is TRBD2 (7 bases). Trimming pared 0 bases from V and 5 bases from J, leaving 14 bases between. The germline CDR1 and CDR2 sequences are SGHDN and FVKESK. CDR3 size: 16 residues. The chain's CDR3 is CASSQEGGRVHNEQFF. CDR3 nucleotides: TGTGCCAGCAGCCAAGAAGGGGGGAGGGTCCACAATGAGCAGTTCTTC.

This clone turned up a few times. The genes are TRBV4-3 and TRBJ1-1; D uncertain. The ends were cut back, 0 bases at V and 6 bases at J, with 14 bases in the middle. The CDR3 runs 15 residues. The germline V gene has CDR1 LGHNA and CDR2 YSLEER. CDR3 coding DNA: TGCGCCAGCAGCCAAGATCACAGTACCAAGTCTGAAGCTTTCTTT. As protein: CASSQDHSTKSEAFF.

CDR3 loop: CASSLWVLSGQGNTGELFF. DNA for the CDR3: TGTGCCAGCAGCTTATGGGTACTCTCGGGACAGGGCAACACCGGGGAGCTGTTTTTT. The gene calls are TRBV11-3 and TRBJ2-2, with 9 bases lining up with TRBD1. The V segment lost 2 bases and the J segment 2 bases; nucleotides outside the gene matches: 12. The germline gives CDR1 SGHNT, CDR2 YENEEA. The CDR3 consists of 19 residues.

The chain combines TRBV2 with TRBJ2-1; possibly TRBD1 for D (6 bases). The CDR3 runs to 12 residues. Germline V CDR1 and CDR2: SNHLY, FYNNEI. The V end was cut by 6 bases, the J end by 4 bases, with 7 bases between. As DNA, the CDR3 is TGTGCCAGCAGGGGGGCTTACAATGAGCAGTTCTTC. This sequence encodes CASRGAYNEQFF.

In this sample, this clone turned up a few times. The genes are TRBV4-3 and TRBJ2-7; D is unclear. The CDR3 has 15 residues. V was clipped by 0 bases and J by 3 bases, with 12 bases between them. CDR1 is LGHNA, CDR2 YSLEER, per germline. The CDR3 is CASSQDFRLGYEQYF. The DNA of the CDR3 is TGCGCCAGCAGCCAAGATTTTCGACTTGGCTACGAGCAGTACTTC.

V is TRBV9 and J is TRBJ1-1, with D possibly being TRBD1 (5 bases). CDR3 size: 12 residues. Germline V gene data show CDR1 as SGDLS and CDR2 as YYNGEE. V shed 7 bases and J shed 3 bases, with 10 bases lying between them. The CDR3 loop reads CASGAPDTEAFF. The DNA of the CDR3 is TGTGCCAGCGGGGCTCCCGACACTGAAGCTTTCTTT.

The chain is built from TRBV6-1 and TRBJ2-7; 11 bases fit TRBD2. The germline V gene has CDR1 MNHNS and CDR2 SASEGT. The CDR3 runs to 16 residues. V was pared by 3 bases and J by 5 bases, with 9 bases of the junction left unmatched. CDR3 protein: CASSEGVTSGDHEQYF. As DNA, the CDR3 is TGTGCCAGCAGTGAGGGGGTGACTAGCGGGGACCACGAGCAGTACTTC.